This T cell receptor (beta chain) was sequenced for a study of neoadjuvant anti-PD-1 for oral cavity cancer. The wider study: Patients without progression received a fourth nivolumab dose around day 43, then surgical resection on days 50-56. Study observations and caveats: Higher pretreatment Treg/Th17 ratios tracked higher pretreatment blood clonality.

From germline, CDR1 is SGHRS and CDR2 YFSETQ. This CDR3 has 15 residues. The V gene end was trimmed by 4 bases and the J gene end by 14 bases; junction bases not matched to a gene: 15. In the case of this clone: No antigen is known for it.

Produced via immunoSEQ multiplex PCR; TCRdb's table is partial and in-frame only. The sample contains 50,000 to 65,000 clones, approximately 80% of which appear only once. This receptor was obtained from a person aged 40 to 85 with oral cavity squamous cell carcinoma. The sample in question was PBMCs, obtained before nivolumab (anti-PD-1) treatment. The chain has TRBV5-1 and TRBJ2-1; 10 nucleotides align to TRBD2. CDR3 coding DNA: TGCGCCAGCAGCCCAAAATTGCGGACTAGCGGCTACGAGTTCTTC. As protein: CASSPKLRTSGYEFF.